These T cell receptor beta chains were read from a single sample in a study of CD8 T cells in ankylosing spondylitis. TCRdb passed the 5' RACE reads through MiXCR, listing each CDR3 protein once. The sample shows approximately 500,000 distinct CDR3 sequences, about 12% of them seen only once. Source material: blood, either unsorted or a sorted T cell fraction (not recorded which). Every receptor here comes from a male donor with ankylosing spondylitis. The CDR3 runs from the conserved cysteine through the conserved F or W. D genes are given only for firm matches. Clone size is shown for a subset of rows, as once, few, many or a class of expanded clone.

>NA|TRBJ1-5|TRBV5-6|NA
TGTGCCAGCAGCTTCGGATTAACGCGCAATCAGCCCCAGCATTTT
CASSFGLTRNQPQHF
>NA|TRBJ2-2|TRBV2|TRBD2
TGTGCCAGCAGAACCGGGACTAGTAACACCGGGGAGCTGTTTTTT
CASRTGTSNTGELFF
>NA|TRBJ2-3|TRBV6-1|NA
TGTGCCAGCAAACGTGGGGAGGGCACAGATACGCAGTATTTT
CASKRGEGTDTQYF
>few|TRBJ1-2|TRBV20-1|NA
TGCAGTGCCCCAGAGGGTGGTAACTATGGCTACACCTTC
CSAPEGGNYGYTF
>NA|TRBJ1-1|TRBV29-1|NA
TGCAGCGGGGGGAGGGAGCTGGGGACTGAAGCTTTCTTT
CSGGRELGTEAFF
>few|TRBJ1-1|TRBV4-2|NA
TGTGCCAGCAGCCAAGATCTCGGGGCCCTATACACTGAAGCTTTCTTT
CASSQDLGALYTEAFF
>NA|TRBJ2-3|TRBV11-2|TRBD1
TGTGCCAGCAGCATGATGACAGGGCCGGGAACGCAGTATTTT
CASSMMTGPGTQYF
>NA|TRBJ2-5|TRBV11-2|TRBD2
TGTGCCAGCAGCTTCCGTTCGGGGGGGGGCCGGACCCAGTACTTC
CASSFRSGGGRTQYF
>NA|TRBJ2-1|TRBV19|TRBD2
TGTGCCAGTAGTCCCCTCTCAAGCGGGAGGCTGGGCAATGAGCAGTTCTTC
CASSPLSSGRLGNEQFF
>NA|TRBJ2-3|TRBV4-1|TRBD2
TGCGCCAGCAGCCATTCCGAGACTAGCGGGCTGAAGATGGATACGCAGTATTTT
CASSHSETSGLKMDTQYF
>NA|TRBJ2-4|TRBV9|NA
TGTGCCAGCAGCCAGACAGTTTTAGCCCCTCTAGCCAAAAACATTCAGTACTTC
CASSQTVLAPLAKNIQYF
>few|TRBJ2-1|TRBV2|TRBD2
TGTGCCAGCAGGGGTGGCGGGAGTGCTTTGTTCTTC
CASRGGGSALFF
>NA|TRBJ2-5|TRBV12-3/TRBV12-4|NA
TGTGCCAGCAGCATAATGGACGGATGGCAAGAGACCCAGTACTTC
CASSIMDGWQETQYF
>NA|TRBJ1-4|TRBV5-1|TRBD1
TGCGCCAGCAGCATGGGACAGGGGAGTGAAAAACTGTTTTTT
CASSMGQGSEKLFF
>NA|TRBJ2-1|TRBV18|NA
TGTGCCAGCTCACCAGTCACGGGAGACCCCTACAATGAGCAGTTCTTC
CASSPVTGDPYNEQFF
>NA|TRBJ2-5|TRBV4-1|TRBD2
TGCGCCAGCAGCCCTGGGGATCGACTAGCGGGAGGAATGATTCCAAGAGAGACCCAGTACTTC
CASSPGDRLAGGMIPRETQYF
>few|TRBJ1-4|TRBV6-1|NA
TGTGCCAGCAGTGGTGCCCACCGGAATGAAAAACTGTTTTTT
CASSGAHRNEKLFF
>few|TRBJ2-5|TRBV7-2|NA
TGTGCCAGCAGTTGGGAGTACCAAGAGACCCAGTACTTC
CASSWEYQETQYF
>NA|TRBJ2-2|TRBV7-9|TRBD1
TGTGCCAGCAGCTCAGTAGAGGGACAGGGAGGAACCGGGGAGCTGTTTTTT
CASSSVEGQGGTGELFF
>NA|TRBJ2-1|TRBV19|TRBD2
TGTGCCAGTAATCGCGGACTAGCGGGAGTATTGGATGAGCAGTTCTTC
CASNRGLAGVLDEQFF
>NA|TRBJ2-2|TRBV5-1|NA
TGCGCCAGCCAGGATTACACCGGGGAGCTGTTTTTT
CASQDYTGELFF
>few|TRBJ2-3|TRBV20-1|NA
TGCAGTGCTAGGGGCTCGTCGTCTATGGCAGATACGCAGTATTTT
CSARGSSSMADTQYF
>few|TRBJ1-1|TRBV7-9|NA
TGTGCCAGCAGCGACGGAGCCAAGGGCGCTGAAGCTTTCTTT
CASSDGAKGAEAFF
>many|TRBJ2-2|TRBV18|NA
TGTGCCAGCTCACCACGGCCGGAGGCCGGGGAGCTGTTTTTT
CASSPRPEAGELFF
>many|TRBJ2-2|TRBV4-1|NA
TGCGCCAGCAGCCAGGACACAGGGCCCGCGAACACCGGGGAGCTGTTTTTT
CASSQDTGPANTGELFF
>few|TRBJ2-1|TRBV6-2/TRBV6-3|NA
TGTGCCAGCAGTTACCGACAGGGAGGAACGCACTATGAGCAGTTCTTC
CASSYRQGGTHYEQFF
>NA|TRBJ2-2|TRBV12-3/TRBV12-4|TRBD2
TGTGCCAGCAGGGGCCCAGCGGGAGGGCCTGGCGGGGAGCTGTTTTTT
CASRGPAGGPGGELFF
>NA|TRBJ2-1|TRBV7-8|TRBD2
TGTGCCAGCAGGATAGCGGGAGGGCCGGGCTCCTACAATGAGCAGTTCTTC
CASRIAGGPGSYNEQFF
>NA|TRBJ1-5|TRBV4-1|NA
TGCGCCAGCAGCCAAGCCCACCGGGGCAATCAGCCCCAGCATTTT
CASSQAHRGNQPQHF
>NA|TRBJ2-5|TRBV27|TRBD2
TGTGCCAGCAGTTTCCTGACTAGCGGGAGAGAGACCCAGTACTTC
CASSFLTSGRETQYF
>many|TRBJ1-2|TRBV5-1|NA
TGCGCCAGCAGCGGGGGGACACCTCCCTATAATGGCTACACCTTC
CASSGGTPPYNGYTF
>NA|TRBJ2-1|TRBV3-1|TRBD2
TGTGCCAGCTGCTCCCGGGGGGGTAGCGGGAGGCCCCCCCATGAGCAGTTCTTC
CASCSRGGSGRPPHEQFF
>NA|TRBJ2-5|TRBV20-1|NA
TGCAGTGCTAGTGGGGGTTGGGAGACCCAGTACTTC
CSASGGWETQYF
>few|TRBJ2-5|TRBV5-1|NA
TGCGCCAGCAGCTACTTGACTAGAAGGCAAGAGACCCAGTACTTC
CASSYLTRRQETQYF
>few|TRBJ2-2|TRBV12-3/TRBV12-4|TRBD2
TGTGCCAGCAGCTCCCCCGGGACTAGCGCCACCGGGGAGCTGTTTTTT
CASSSPGTSATGELFF
>NA|TRBJ2-7|TRBV20-1|NA
TGCAGTGCTAGATGGTTGAGGGGAAAAGGCTACGAGCAGTACTTC
CSARWLRGKGYEQYF
>few|TRBJ2-7|TRBV9|TRBD1
TGTGCCAGCAGCGACCGGGACAGTCGCTACGAGCAGTACTTC
CASSDRDSRYEQYF
>few|TRBJ1-3|TRBV6-4|TRBD1
TGTGCCAGCAGTACGGACAGGGGCTCTGGAAACACCATATATTTT
CASSTDRGSGNTIYF
>many|TRBJ1-2|TRBV12-3/TRBV12-4|NA
TGTGCCAGCAGTGACTCGGGACTAAATGGCTACACCTTC
CASSDSGLNGYTF
>NA|TRBJ2-5|TRBV6-2/TRBV6-3|NA
TGTGCCAGCAGTAACGGGCCCGGGGAAGAGACCCAGTACTTC
CASSNGPGEETQYF
>few|TRBJ2-4|TRBV20-1|NA
TGCAGTGCTAGGCGTACCTCGGAGTACATTCAGTACTTC
CSARRTSEYIQYF
>NA|TRBJ1-4|TRBV12-3/TRBV12-4|NA
TGTGCCAGCAGTTTAGAGGGGGGGGATGAAAAACTGTTTTTT
CASSLEGGDEKLFF
>many|TRBJ2-2|TRBV5-1|NA
TGCGCCAGCAGCTCGAGGACAGACACCGGGGAGCTGTTTTTT
CASSSRTDTGELFF
>NA|TRBJ2-4|TRBV27|NA
TGTGCCAGCACAGGGGGGGCTAGGGGGGCCAAAAACATTCAGTACTTC
CASTGGARGAKNIQYF
>few|TRBJ1-1|TRBV30|TRBD1
TGTGCCTGGAGTGGGGACAGGAAGGCTGAAGCTTTCTTT
CAWSGDRKAEAFF
>few|TRBJ1-1|TRBV7-9|TRBD1
TGTGCCAGCAGCTTACGGTCTCAGGGGGCAGTCACTGAAGCTTTCTTT
CASSLRSQGAVTEAFF
>few|TRBJ2-1|TRBV12-3/TRBV12-4|TRBD2
TGTGCCAGCAGACTAGCGGGAGCGGGCGGTGAGCAGTTCTTC
CASRLAGAGGEQFF